The 7 T cell receptor beta chains in this list originate from one sample, sequenced in a study of beta chain features in type 1 diabetes. Reverse transcription of all isolated RNA meant that expressed TCRB transcripts were sequenced. Produced via immunoSEQ multiplex PCR; TCRdb's table is partial and in-frame only. In the table there are 130,000 or so clones, 9% to 10% of which are singletons. The sequenced sample was central memory CD4+ T cells from blood. Source of these receptors: a woman in her 40s in good health.

V gene TRBV7-9 combines with J gene TRBJ2-7; 9 bases agree with TRBD1. V gave up 5 bases and J gave up 7 bases; unmatched junction bases: 12. CDR1 SEHNR and CDR2 FQNEAQ come from the germline V gene (reference sequence). This CDR3 contains 15 residues. CDR3 amino acids: CASSPPGTGTVEQYF. The CDR3 bases are TGTGCCAGCAGCCCGCCCGGGACAGGGACGGTAGAGCAGTACTTC.

The chain is built from TRBV5-1 and TRBJ2-3; 13 bases align to TRBD2. Germline CDR1 is SGHRS and CDR2 is YFSETQ. Germline trimming cut 4 bases from V and 7 bases from J; bases unmatched to any gene: 6. CDR3 size: 15 residues. This CDR3 reads CASSPGTSGEYTQYF. For the CDR3, the DNA is TGCGCCAGCAGCCCAGGGACTAGCGGGGAGTATACGCAGTATTTT.

J is TRBJ2-4 and V is TRBV5-1; D not resolved. Germline assignment: CDR1 SGHRS and CDR2 YFSETQ. This CDR3 has 15 residues. Trimming left V 0 bases short and J 1 base short, with 8 bases between. The CDR3 DNA is TGCGCCAGCAGCTTGGGTTACAATGCCAAAAACATTCAGTACTTC. It codes for CASSLGYNAKNIQYF.

This clone was seen at least ten times. The CDR3 region is CALLAGTAYGYTF. The DNA for the CDR3 is TGTGCCCTTTTGGCGGGAACTGCATATGGCTACACCTTC. The chain couples TRBV7-9 to TRBJ1-2; D remains ambiguous. The CDR3 has 13 residues. The germline gives CDR1 SEHNR, CDR2 FQNEAQ (reference sequence). V lost 11 bases, J lost 5 bases, and 18 bases lay in between. Drawing the rest from reference TRBV7-9 and TRBJ1-2, the complete variable domain is DTGVSQNPRHKITKRGQNVTFRCDPISEHNRLYWYRQTLGQGPEFLTYFQNEAQLEKSRLLSDRFSAERPKGSFSTLEIQRTEQGDSAMYLCALLAGTAYGYTFGSGTRLTVV.

This clone was seen more than once but under ten times. The chain carries TRBV5-6 and TRBJ2-7; 10 bases are a match to TRBD1. Germline V lookup: CDR1 SGHDT, CDR2 YYEEEE. The V gene end was trimmed by 4 bases and the J gene end by 2 bases; junction bases not matched to a gene: 6. This CDR3 is 15 amino acids long. For the CDR3, the DNA is TGTGCCAGCAGCCTCACCGGGACAGGGGCCTACGAGCAGTACTTC. It translates to CASSLTGTGAYEQYF.

A note on this clone: Other DNA variants within this sample encode the same CDR3. The gene calls are TRBV5-1 and TRBJ2-2, with 8 nucleotides matching TRBD2. Germline CDR1 and CDR2: SGHRS and YFSETQ. CDR3 length: 15 residues. The trim removed 1 base at V and 3 bases at J, leaving 2 bases unmatched. The CDR3, as DNA: TGCGCCAGCAGCTTGTCGGGGGGGTACACCGGGGAGCTGTTTTTT. Translation: CASSLSGGYTGELFF.

This clone was found a few times. The sample holds other DNA sequences that translate to the same CDR3. The chain joins TRBV29-1 to TRBJ1-2; 7 nucleotides agree with TRBD1. The germline V gene has CDR1 SQVTM and CDR2 ANQGSEA. This CDR3 is 12 amino acids long. Trimming cost V 5 bases and J 4 bases; bases outside gene matches: 4. In nucleotides, the CDR3 is TGCAGCGTTCGACAGGGTTCCTATGGCTACACCTTC. Protein: CSVRQGSYGYTF.